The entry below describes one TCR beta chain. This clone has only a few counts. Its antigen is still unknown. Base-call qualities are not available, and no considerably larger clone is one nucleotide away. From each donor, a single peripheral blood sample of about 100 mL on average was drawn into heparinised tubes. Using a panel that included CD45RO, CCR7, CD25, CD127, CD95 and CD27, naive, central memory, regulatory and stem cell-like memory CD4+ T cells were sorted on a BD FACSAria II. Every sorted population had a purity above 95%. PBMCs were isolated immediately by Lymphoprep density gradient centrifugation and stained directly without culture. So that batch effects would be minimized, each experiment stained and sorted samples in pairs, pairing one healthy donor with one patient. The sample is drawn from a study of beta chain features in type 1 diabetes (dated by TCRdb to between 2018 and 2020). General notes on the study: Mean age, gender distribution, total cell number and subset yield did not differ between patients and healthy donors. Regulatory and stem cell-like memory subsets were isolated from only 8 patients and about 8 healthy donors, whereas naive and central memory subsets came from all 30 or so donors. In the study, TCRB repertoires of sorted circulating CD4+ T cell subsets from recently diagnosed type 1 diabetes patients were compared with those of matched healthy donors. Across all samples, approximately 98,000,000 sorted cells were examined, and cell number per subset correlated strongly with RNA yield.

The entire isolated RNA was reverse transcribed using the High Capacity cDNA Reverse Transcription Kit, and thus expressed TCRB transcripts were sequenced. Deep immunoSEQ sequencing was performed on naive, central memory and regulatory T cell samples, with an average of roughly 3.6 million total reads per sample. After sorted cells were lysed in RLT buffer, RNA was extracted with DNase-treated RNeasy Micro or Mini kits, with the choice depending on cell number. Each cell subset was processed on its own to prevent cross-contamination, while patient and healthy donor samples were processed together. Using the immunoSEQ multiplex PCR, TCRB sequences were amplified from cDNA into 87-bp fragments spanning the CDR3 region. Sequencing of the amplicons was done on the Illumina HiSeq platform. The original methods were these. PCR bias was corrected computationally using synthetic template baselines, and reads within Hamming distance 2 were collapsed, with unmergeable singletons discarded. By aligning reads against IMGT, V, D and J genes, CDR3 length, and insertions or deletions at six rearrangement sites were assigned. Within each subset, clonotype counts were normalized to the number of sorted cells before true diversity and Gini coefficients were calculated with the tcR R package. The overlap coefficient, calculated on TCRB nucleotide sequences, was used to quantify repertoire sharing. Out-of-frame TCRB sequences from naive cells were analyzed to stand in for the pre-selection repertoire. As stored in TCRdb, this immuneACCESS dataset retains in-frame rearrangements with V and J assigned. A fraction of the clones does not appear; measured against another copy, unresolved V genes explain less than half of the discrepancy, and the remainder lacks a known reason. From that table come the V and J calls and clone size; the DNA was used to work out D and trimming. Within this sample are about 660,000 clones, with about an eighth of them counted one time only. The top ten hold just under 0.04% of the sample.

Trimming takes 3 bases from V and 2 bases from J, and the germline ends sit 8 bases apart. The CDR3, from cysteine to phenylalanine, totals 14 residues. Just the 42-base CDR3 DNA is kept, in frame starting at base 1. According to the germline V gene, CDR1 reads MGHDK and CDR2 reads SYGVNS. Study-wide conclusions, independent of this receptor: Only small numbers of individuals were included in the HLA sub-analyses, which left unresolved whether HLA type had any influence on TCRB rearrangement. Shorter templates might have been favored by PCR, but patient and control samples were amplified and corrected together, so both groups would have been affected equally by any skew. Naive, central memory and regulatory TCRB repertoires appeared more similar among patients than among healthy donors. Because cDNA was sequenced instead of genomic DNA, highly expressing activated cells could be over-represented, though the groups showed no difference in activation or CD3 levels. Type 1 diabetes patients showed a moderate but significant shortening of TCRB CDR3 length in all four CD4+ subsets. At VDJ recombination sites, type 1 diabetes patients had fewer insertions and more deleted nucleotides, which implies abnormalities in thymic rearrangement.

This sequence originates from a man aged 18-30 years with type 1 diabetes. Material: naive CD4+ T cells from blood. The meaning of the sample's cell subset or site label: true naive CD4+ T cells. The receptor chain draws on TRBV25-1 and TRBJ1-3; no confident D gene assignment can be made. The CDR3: CASSESGTGNTIYF. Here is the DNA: TGTGCCAGCAGTGAGTCGGGTACTGGAAACACCATATATTTT.